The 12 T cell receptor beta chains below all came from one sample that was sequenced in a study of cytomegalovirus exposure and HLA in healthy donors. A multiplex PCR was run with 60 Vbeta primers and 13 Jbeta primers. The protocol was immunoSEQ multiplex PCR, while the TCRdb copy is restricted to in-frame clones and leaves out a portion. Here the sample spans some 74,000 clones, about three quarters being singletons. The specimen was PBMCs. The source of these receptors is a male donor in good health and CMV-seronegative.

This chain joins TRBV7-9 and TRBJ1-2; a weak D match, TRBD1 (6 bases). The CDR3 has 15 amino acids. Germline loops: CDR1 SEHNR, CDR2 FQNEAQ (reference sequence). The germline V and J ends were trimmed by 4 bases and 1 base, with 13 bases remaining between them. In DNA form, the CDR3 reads TGTGCCAGCAGCTCCGTTCCAGGGGTTAACTATGGCTACACCTTC. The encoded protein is CASSSVPGVNYGYTF. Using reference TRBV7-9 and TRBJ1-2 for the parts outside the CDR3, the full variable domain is DTGVSQNPRHKITKRGQNVTFRCDPISEHNRLYWYRQTLGQGPEFLTYFQNEAQLEKSRLLSDRFSAERPKGSFSTLEIQRTEQGDSAMYLCASSSVPGVNYGYTFGSGTRLTVV.

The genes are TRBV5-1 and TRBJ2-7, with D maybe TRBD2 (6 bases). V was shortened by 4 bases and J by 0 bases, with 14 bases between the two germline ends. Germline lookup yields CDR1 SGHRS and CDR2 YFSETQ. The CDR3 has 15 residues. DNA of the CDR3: TGCGCCAGCAGCGCGGGGACTCCGAGCTCCTACGAGCAGTACTTC. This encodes CASSAGTPSSYEQYF.

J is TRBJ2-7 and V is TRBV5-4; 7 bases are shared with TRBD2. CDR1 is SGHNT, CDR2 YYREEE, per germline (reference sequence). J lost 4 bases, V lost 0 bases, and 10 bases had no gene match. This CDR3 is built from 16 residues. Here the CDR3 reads CASSLDGVAGFYEQYF. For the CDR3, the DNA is TGTGCCAGCAGCTTGGATGGAGTAGCGGGCTTTTACGAGCAGTACTTC.

CDR3: CASSRGTNEQFF. The CDR3 DNA reads TGTGCCAGCAGTCGGGGGACCAATGAGCAGTTCTTC. This chain links TRBV2 with TRBJ2-1, with D perhaps matching TRBD2 (6 bases). The germline V gene has CDR1 SNHLY and CDR2 FYNNEI. V gave up 5 bases and J gave up 6 bases, with 8 bases separating them. The CDR3 length is 12 residues.

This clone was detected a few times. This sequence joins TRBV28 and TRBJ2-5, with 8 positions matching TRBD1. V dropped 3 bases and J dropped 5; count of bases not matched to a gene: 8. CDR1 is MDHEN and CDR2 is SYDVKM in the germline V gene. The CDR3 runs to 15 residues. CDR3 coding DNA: TGTGCCAGCAGTTTTCAGTCAGGGGGCGAGGAGACCCAGTACTTC. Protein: CASSFQSGGEETQYF. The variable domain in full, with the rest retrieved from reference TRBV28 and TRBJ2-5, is DVKVTQSSRYLVKRTGEKVFLECVQDMDHENMFWYRQDPGLGLRLIYFSYDVKMKEKGDIPEGYSVSREKKERFSLILESASTNQTSMYLCASSFQSGGEETQYFGPGTRLLVL.

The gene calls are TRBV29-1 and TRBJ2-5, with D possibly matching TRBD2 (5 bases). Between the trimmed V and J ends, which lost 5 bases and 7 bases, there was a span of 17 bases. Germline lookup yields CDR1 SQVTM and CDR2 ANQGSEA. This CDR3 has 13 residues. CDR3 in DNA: TGCAGCGTTTTCGACGAGCGGCGATGGACCCAGTACTTC. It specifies CSVFDERRWTQYF.

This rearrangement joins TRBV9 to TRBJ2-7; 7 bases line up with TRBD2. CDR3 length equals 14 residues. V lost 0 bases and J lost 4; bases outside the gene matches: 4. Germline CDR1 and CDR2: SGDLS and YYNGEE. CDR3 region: CASSVGGGTYEQYF. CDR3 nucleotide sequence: TGTGCCAGCAGCGTAGGGGGGGGGACTTACGAGCAGTACTTC.

The CDR3 coding sequence is TGTGCCAGCAGCCAAGTCCGTCGGATAGGACTCTCTGGGGCCAACGTCCTGACTTTC. Translation gives CASSQVRRIGLSGANVLTF. This chain joins TRBV14 and TRBJ2-6, with a tentative D call TRBD2 (5 bases). The CDR3 totals 19 residues. Germline CDR1 is SGHDN and CDR2 is FVKESK. Trimming shortened V by 1 base and J by 0 bases, and 16 bases separated the two germline ends.

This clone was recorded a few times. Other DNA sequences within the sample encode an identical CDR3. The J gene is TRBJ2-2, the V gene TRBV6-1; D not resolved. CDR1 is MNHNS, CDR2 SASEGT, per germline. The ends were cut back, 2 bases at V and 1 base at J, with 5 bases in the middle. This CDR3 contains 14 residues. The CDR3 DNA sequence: TGTGCCAGCAGTGAAAGGAGGAACACCGGGGAGCTGTTTTTT. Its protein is CASSERRNTGELFF.

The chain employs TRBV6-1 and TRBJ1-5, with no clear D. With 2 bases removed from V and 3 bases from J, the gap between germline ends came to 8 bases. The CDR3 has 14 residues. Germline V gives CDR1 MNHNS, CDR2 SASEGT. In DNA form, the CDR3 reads TGTGCCAGCAGTGAAAGGGAGGACAATCAGCCCCAGCATTTT. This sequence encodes CASSEREDNQPQHF.

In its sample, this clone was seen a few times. DNA for the CDR3: TGTGCCAGCAGTTACTCCTACCAAGAGACCCAGTACTTC. Translating gives CASSYSYQETQYF. The V and J genes are TRBV6-5 and TRBJ2-5; D not resolved. Trimming took off 0 bases at V and 0 bases at J, with 2 bases between the two ends. The CDR3 is 13 amino acids. Germline-derived CDR1 and CDR2 are MNHEY and SVGAGI.

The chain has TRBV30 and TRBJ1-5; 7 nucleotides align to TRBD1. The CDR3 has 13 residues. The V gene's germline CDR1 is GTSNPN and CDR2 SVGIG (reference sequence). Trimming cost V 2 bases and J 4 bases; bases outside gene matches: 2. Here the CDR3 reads CAWSTGDNQPQHF. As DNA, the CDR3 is TGTGCCTGGAGTACAGGGGATAATCAGCCCCAGCATTTT.